A selection of T cell receptor beta chains follows, all from one sample in a study of graft-versus-host responses after intestinal transplantation. What these receptors recognize is not known. Here immunoSEQ multiplex PCR was the method, and the copy in TCRdb shows in-frame clones only, minus some. The sample comprises tens of thousands of clones, 90% to 95% of which are singletons, and 0.1% rests with the top ten. Sequenced here: unstimulated CD4+ T cells sorted from spleen or lymph node cells, sampled before intestinal transplant. Source of these receptors: a human donor who received an intestinal transplant. The conserved cysteine and the conserved F or W are not part of the CDR3 here. A D gene is named only where the DNA matches it firmly.

d_call: .; cdr3_length: 12; v_call: TRBV7-8; cdr3_aa: ASSSLGGAAEQF
d_call: TRBD1; cdr3_length: 14; v_call: TRBV30; cdr3_aa: AWSRLGTGTTGELF
d_call: .; cdr3_length: 11; v_call: TRBV11-2; cdr3_aa: ASSLDPSGGYT
d_call: .; cdr3_length: 13; v_call: TRBV5-5; cdr3_aa: ASSLAPGLGTEAF
d_call: TRBD2; cdr3_length: 14; v_call: TRBV15; cdr3_aa: ATSRDLAGGQETQY
d_call: TRBD2; cdr3_length: 14; v_call: TRBV15; cdr3_aa: ATSRVAGPPYNEQF
d_call: .; cdr3_length: 14; v_call: TRBV21-1; cdr3_aa: ASSSPASSGGGEQY
d_call: TRBD1; cdr3_length: 13; v_call: TRBV6-5; cdr3_aa: ASSHSGGGGEKLF
d_call: .; cdr3_length: 11; v_call: TRBV5-1; cdr3_aa: ASSGGRAEKLF
d_call: .; cdr3_length: 9; v_call: TRBV19; cdr3_aa: ASTEGTEAF
d_call: TRBD1; cdr3_length: 12; v_call: TRBV5-6; cdr3_aa: ASSLVGTGDGYT
d_call: TRBD1; cdr3_length: 15; v_call: TRBV7-6; cdr3_aa: ASSLVFQGAFGYEQY
d_call: TRBD1; cdr3_length: 13; v_call: TRBV7-2; cdr3_aa: ASSPMVRGTDTQY
d_call: .; cdr3_length: 9; v_call: TRBV2; cdr3_aa: ASTPEGGYT
d_call: .; cdr3_length: 12; v_call: TRBV18; cdr3_aa: ASSPQGRNYGYT
d_call: TRBD2; cdr3_length: 13; v_call: TRBV5-1; cdr3_aa: ASSSQTSFTDTQY
d_call: TRBD1; cdr3_length: 13; v_call: TRBV5-6; cdr3_aa: ASSLDAGGNYGYT
d_call: .; cdr3_length: 11; v_call: TRBV15; cdr3_aa: ATSRAANYGYT
d_call: .; cdr3_length: 12; v_call: TRBV15; cdr3_aa: ATSRAAGQETQY
d_call: .; cdr3_length: 12; v_call: TRBV29-1; cdr3_aa: SAHRGGVQETQY
d_call: TRBD2; cdr3_length: 13; v_call: TRBV7-2; cdr3_aa: ASSLQRGVTDTQY
d_call: TRBD1; cdr3_length: 13; v_call: TRBV30; cdr3_aa: AWSVRTGGTDTQY
d_call: .; cdr3_length: 13; v_call: TRBV11-3; cdr3_aa: ASSLALAHYNEQF
d_call: .; cdr3_length: 11; v_call: TRBV6-6; cdr3_aa: ASRTGYTDTQY
d_call: TRBD1; cdr3_length: 12; v_call: TRBV2; cdr3_aa: ASRPGQGGNTIY
d_call: .; cdr3_length: 12; v_call: TRBV4-3; cdr3_aa: ASSQELSNQPQH
d_call: TRBD1; cdr3_length: 14; v_call: TRBV6-1; cdr3_aa: ASSADRVISYNEQF
d_call: .; cdr3_length: 13; v_call: TRBV30; cdr3_aa: AWGESGGVSYEQY
d_call: TRBD1; cdr3_length: 11; v_call: TRBV6-5; cdr3_aa: ASSADRATEAF